These 3 T cell receptor beta chains came from one sample sequenced in a study of read filtering for tumor transcriptome and immune sequencing (dated by TCRdb to about 2020). The sample was run on an Illumina HiSeq 4000. The Immunoverse kit was used to build TCR libraries from roughly 370 ng RNA, with molecular barcoded adaptors covering alpha/delta and beta/gamma chains. In-frame beta chains were kept once TCRdb had trimmed the public reads at Q25 with fastp and called clones with MiXCR. CDR3 protein duplicates are merged, each entry listing the most common genes and DNA. The sample yields tens of thousands of distinct CDR3 sequences; 20% to 25% were counted once. Of the sample, approximately 10% is held by the ten largest clones. What was sequenced was a population of CD138-negative cells sorted from bone marrow. Taken with the paper, the label for cell subset or site translates to: bone marrow mononuclear cells depleted of CD138+ plasma/myeloma cells by negative magnetic selection. The receptors shown here come from a donor at least 40 years old with multiple myeloma.

About this clonotype: This sequence may be a read error, since a much larger clone differs from it by one base. The missing conserved phenylalanine or tryptophan at the end of this CDR3 makes a read error likely. V is TRBV29-1 and J is TRBJ1-5; tentatively, D is TRBD1 (6 bases). Germline V gene lookup returns CDR1 SQVTM and CDR2 ANQGSEA. V was clipped by 4 bases and J by 7 bases, with 11 bases between them. The CDR3 covers 12 residues. CDR3 amino acids: CSVGGAGQPQHL. The CDR3 region has the DNA TGCAGCGTTGGGGGGGCAGGACAGCCCCAGCATCTT.

This clonotype was recorded a few times. This chain joins TRBV2 and TRBJ1-5; D call uncertain. Deletions cut 4 bases from V and 2 bases from J, with 3 bases between. Germline V gene lookup returns CDR1 SNHLY and CDR2 FYNNEI. CDR3 length: 12 amino acids. The CDR3 coding sequence is TGTGCCAGCAGTGTTGGCAATCAGCCCCAGCATTTT. This codes for CASSVGNQPQHF.

This clonotype was counted between two and nine times. A much larger clone differs from this one at a single base, so this may be a read error. This chain uses TRBV6-1 with TRBJ2-1; D is ambiguous. The CDR3 sequence is 15 residues long. Germline assignment: CDR1 MNHNS and CDR2 SASEGT. Trimming pared 4 bases from V and 4 bases from J, leaving 14 bases between. The DNA of the CDR3 is TGTGCCAGCAGTGGATTAGGCAGGCAATACAATGAGCAGTTCTTC. Translating it yields CASSGLGRQYNEQFF.